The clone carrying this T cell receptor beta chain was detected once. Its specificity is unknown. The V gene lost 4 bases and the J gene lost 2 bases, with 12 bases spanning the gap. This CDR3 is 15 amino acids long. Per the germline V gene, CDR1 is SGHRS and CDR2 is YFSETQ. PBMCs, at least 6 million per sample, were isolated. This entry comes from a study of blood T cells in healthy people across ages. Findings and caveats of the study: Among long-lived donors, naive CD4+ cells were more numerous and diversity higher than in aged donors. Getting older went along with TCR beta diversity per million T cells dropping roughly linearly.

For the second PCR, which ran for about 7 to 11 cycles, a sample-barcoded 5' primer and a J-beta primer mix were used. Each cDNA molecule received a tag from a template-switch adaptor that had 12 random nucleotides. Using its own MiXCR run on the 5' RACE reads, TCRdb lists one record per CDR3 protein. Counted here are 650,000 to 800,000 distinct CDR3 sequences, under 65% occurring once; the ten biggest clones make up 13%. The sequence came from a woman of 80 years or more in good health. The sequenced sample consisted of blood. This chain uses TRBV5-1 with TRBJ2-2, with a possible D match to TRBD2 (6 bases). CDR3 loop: CASSVLTRNTGELFF. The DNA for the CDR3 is TGCGCCAGCAGCGTCCTGACTAGAAACACCGGGGAGCTGTTTTTT.